The rows below give T cell receptor beta chains drawn from one sample of a study of blood T cell repertoires in COVID-19. Method: immunoSEQ multiplex PCR; TCRdb's copy keeps in-frame clones and lacks some. Here the sample spans about 310,000 clones, 87% being singletons. Source material: PBMCs or T cells enriched from blood (not recorded which). These receptors were obtained from a woman younger than 35 who had recovered from COVID-19. Both conserved end residues are part of each CDR3.

TRBV30	CAWSKGVGNTIYF
TRBV28	CASGAGAIYNEQFF
TRBV4-2	CASSQDSRVSGTDTQYF
TRBV5-1	CASSVKLAGGLDTQYF
TRBV5-5	CASSRTGSNEKLFF
TRBV27	CASSSPTSGSYEQYF
TRBV11-2	CASSLDVGEDYEQYF
TRBV5-6	CASSLMGQYEQYF
TRBV7-9	CASSLATAANYGYTF
TRBV19	CASKVGQGFYNEQFF
TRBV5-5	CASSPVRQAGEYEQYF
TRBV5-4	CASSDAGAYTEAFF
TRBV11-2	CASSPLRDRANYGYTF
TRBV7-2	CASSLAPGNTEAFF
TRBV3-1/TRBV3-2	CAVSRGEWNTEAFF
TRBV12-1	CASSFRLAGGEMWGTEETQYF
TRBV6-5	CASSGLAEAFF
TRBV19	CASSPGGADTQYF
TRBV4-2	CASSLTPFGELFF
TRBV19	CASSMSWRQIYEQYF
TRBV4-2	CASSPLAGGEGYNEQFF
TRBV10-3	CAISEQVRVDTGELFF